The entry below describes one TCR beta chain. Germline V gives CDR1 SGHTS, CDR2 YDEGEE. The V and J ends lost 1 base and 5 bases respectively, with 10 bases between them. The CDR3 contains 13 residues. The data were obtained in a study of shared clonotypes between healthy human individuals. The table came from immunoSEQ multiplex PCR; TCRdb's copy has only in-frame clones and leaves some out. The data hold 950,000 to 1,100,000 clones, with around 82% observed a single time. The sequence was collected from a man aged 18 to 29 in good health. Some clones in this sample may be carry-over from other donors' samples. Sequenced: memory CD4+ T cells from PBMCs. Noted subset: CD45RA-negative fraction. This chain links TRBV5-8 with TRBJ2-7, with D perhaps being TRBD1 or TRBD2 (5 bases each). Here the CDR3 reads CASSLWGSNEQYF. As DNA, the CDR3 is TGTGCCAGCAGCTTGTGGGGGTCGAACGAGCAGTACTTC.